This entry describes one T cell receptor (beta chain). The sample belongs to a study of CD8 T cells in Susac syndrome. It was with random hexamers that roughly 0.5 to 1 ug RNA was reverse transcribed. A multiplex approach, immunoSEQ multiplex PCR, amplified TCR beta CDR3 across 54 Vbeta and 13 Jbeta. TCRdb used MiXCR to reprocess the immunoSEQ multiplex PCR reads, holding one entry per CDR3 protein. Among tens of thousands of distinct CDR3 sequences listed, over 90% were seen once. The germline V gene encodes CDR1 MGHRA and CDR2 YSYEKL. CDR3 length: 15 residues. Trimming left V 1 base short and J 7 bases short, with 14 bases between. Sequencing of TCR beta was performed on blood CD8+ T cells and on blood CD4+ T cells. Controls matched for age and sex were healthy donors. FACS was used to enrich TEMRA cells, whereas the CD8+ and CD4+ T cells were obtained by negative isolation.

This chain uses TRBV4-1 with TRBJ1-5; D is perhaps TRBD1 (5 bases). Source material: CD8+ T cells from PBMCs. This TCR was sampled from a human donor in good health. This CDR3 reads CASSQGFQGGQPQHF. The CDR3, as DNA: TGCGCCAGCAGCCAAGGGTTCCAGGGAGGACAGCCCCAGCATTTT.